The clone carrying this T cell receptor beta chain was seen more than once but under ten times. Its antigen is undetermined. Reverse transcription of all isolated RNA meant that expressed TCRB transcripts were sequenced. Sequencing used immunoSEQ multiplex PCR; TCRdb keeps in-frame clones, though not all of them. Here the sample spans 600,000 or so clones, roughly 13% being singletons. Purities over 95% were achieved in all sorted populations. This sample is drawn from a study of beta chain features in type 1 diabetes. Study-wide background: Cell yields, age and gender were similar between patients and healthy donors. Study conclusions and caveats: TCRB CDR3s were moderately but significantly shorter in Type 1 diabetes patients in all four CD4+ subsets. VDJ junctions in type 1 diabetes patients carried more deletions and fewer insertions.

V was clipped by 2 bases and J by 6 bases, with 11 bases between them. Germline V gives CDR1 MGHDK, CDR2 SYGVNS. This CDR3 is built from 14 residues. Specimen: naive CD4+ T cells from blood. The TCR was taken from a man younger than 35 with type 1 diabetes. This chain connects TRBV25-1 to TRBJ1-5; D unresolved. CDR3 DNA sequence: TGTGCCAGCAGTGAAACGGGAGGGTTTCAGCCCCAGCATTTT. Protein product: CASSETGGFQPQHF. Based on the CDR3 plus reference TRBV25-1 and TRBJ1-5, the full variable domain is EADIYQTPRYLVIGTGKKITLECSQTMGHDKMYWYQQDPGMELHLIHYSYGVNSTEKGDLSSESTVSRIRTEHFPLTLESARPSHTSQYLCASSETGGFQPQHFGDGTRLSIL.